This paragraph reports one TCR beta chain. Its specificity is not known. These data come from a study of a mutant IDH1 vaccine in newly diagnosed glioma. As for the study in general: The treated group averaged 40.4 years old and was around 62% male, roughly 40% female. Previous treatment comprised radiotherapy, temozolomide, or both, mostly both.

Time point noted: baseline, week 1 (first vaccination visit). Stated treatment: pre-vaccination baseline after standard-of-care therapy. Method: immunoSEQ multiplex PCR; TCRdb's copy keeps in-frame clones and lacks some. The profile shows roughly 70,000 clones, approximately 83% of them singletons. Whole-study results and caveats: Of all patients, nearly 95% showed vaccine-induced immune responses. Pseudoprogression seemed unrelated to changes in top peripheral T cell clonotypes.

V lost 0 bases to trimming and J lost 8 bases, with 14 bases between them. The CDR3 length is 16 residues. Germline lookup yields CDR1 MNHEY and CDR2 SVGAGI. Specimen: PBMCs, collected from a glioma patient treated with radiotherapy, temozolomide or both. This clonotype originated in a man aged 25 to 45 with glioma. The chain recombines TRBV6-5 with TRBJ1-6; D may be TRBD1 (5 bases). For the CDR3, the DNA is TGTGCCAGCAGTTACTCCGGACAATATCGGGATTCACCCCTCCACTTT. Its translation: CASSYSGQYRDSPLHF.